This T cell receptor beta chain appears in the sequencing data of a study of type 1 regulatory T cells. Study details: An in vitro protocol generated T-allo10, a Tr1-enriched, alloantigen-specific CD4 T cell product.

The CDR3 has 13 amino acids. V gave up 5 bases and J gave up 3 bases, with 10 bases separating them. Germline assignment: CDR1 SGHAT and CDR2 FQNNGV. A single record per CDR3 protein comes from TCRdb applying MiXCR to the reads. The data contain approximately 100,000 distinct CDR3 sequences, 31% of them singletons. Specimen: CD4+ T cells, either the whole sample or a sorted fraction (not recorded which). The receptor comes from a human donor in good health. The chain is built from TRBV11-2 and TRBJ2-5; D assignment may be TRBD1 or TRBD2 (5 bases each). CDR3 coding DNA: TGTGCCAGCAGCCCGGGACGGGAAGAGACCCAGTACTTC. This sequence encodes CASSPGREETQYF.